Listed below are T cell receptor beta chains from one sample, sequenced in a study of blood T cell repertoires in COVID-19. Produced via immunoSEQ multiplex PCR; TCRdb's table is partial and in-frame only. The table includes approximately 150,000 clones, just under 85% detected once. Sample: peripheral blood. These receptors all stem from a woman of 80 years or more with COVID-19, enrolled during active disease. Each CDR3 is given without its conserved first and last residue. D genes are given only for firm matches.

d_call: TRBD1
v_call: TRBV19
cdr3_aa: ASREAGTELYNEQF

d_call: NA
v_call: TRBV2
cdr3_aa: ATFLELSSYNEQF

d_call: NA
v_call: TRBV2
cdr3_aa: ASSADGLKTQY

d_call: TRBD1
v_call: TRBV25-1
cdr3_aa: ASSDPGQGTNEKLF

d_call: NA
v_call: TRBV6-6
cdr3_aa: ASSQGLGTGV

d_call: NA
v_call: TRBV5-1
cdr3_aa: ASSLGENTEAF

d_call: NA
v_call: TRBV5-1
cdr3_aa: ASSHHDMATEAF

d_call: TRBD2
v_call: TRBV11-2
cdr3_aa: ASSYTSGGTYEQY

d_call: TRBD1
v_call: TRBV4-1
cdr3_aa: ASRQAGTASTGELF

d_call: TRBD1
v_call: TRBV2
cdr3_aa: ASKRQGEAF

d_call: NA
v_call: TRBV18
cdr3_aa: ASSPGGGESPLH

d_call: NA
v_call: TRBV6-1
cdr3_aa: ASSFLDRNTEAF

d_call: NA
v_call: TRBV28
cdr3_aa: ASSLFGGRQETQY

d_call: TRBD2
v_call: TRBV19
cdr3_aa: ASSRRGAGGSTDTQY

d_call: NA
v_call: TRBV6-1
cdr3_aa: ASREGGTYEQY

d_call: NA
v_call: TRBV19
cdr3_aa: ASSIKTGTRGTQY

d_call: NA
v_call: TRBV9
cdr3_aa: ASSVRAGQPQH

d_call: TRBD2
v_call: TRBV9
cdr3_aa: ASSAGGTSVVNEQF

d_call: NA
v_call: TRBV4-2
cdr3_aa: ASSRGQSGMSEKLF

d_call: NA
v_call: TRBV7-3
cdr3_aa: ASAPGPYNEQF

d_call: NA
v_call: TRBV28
cdr3_aa: ASSGGELGYGYT

d_call: TRBD1
v_call: TRBV14
cdr3_aa: ASSRGQGYNQPQH